Sequencing of this TCR beta chain was carried out in a study of identical twins. This clonotype appeared a few times. The antigen remains undetermined. Findings and caveats of the study: The study found that models underestimated out-of-frame TCR alpha sharing in monozygotic twins. Excess low generation probability was seen in twin-shared out-of-frame alpha sequences.

CDR1 and CDR2 from the germline V gene are SGDLS and YYNGEE. The CDR3 totals 13 residues. Unmatched junction bases numbered 6, after V lost 3 bases and J lost 7 bases. Unique molecular identifiers were present on the cDNA, which also gained a universal primer site by template switching. Each CDR3 protein gets one entry after TCRdb re-called the 5' RACE reads with MiXCR. The sample records approximately 680,000 distinct CDR3 sequences, 7.1% being singletons. The same sample was also studied in work on yellow fever vaccine responses in identical twins.

V is TRBV9 and J is TRBJ1-1; the match to TRBD1 covers 7 bases. This clonotype originated in a young woman in good health. What was sequenced was PBMCs. The CDR3 DNA follows: TGTGCCAGCAGCGCCCAGGGGGTTTATGAAGCTTTCTTT. Protein product: CASSAQGVYEAFF.